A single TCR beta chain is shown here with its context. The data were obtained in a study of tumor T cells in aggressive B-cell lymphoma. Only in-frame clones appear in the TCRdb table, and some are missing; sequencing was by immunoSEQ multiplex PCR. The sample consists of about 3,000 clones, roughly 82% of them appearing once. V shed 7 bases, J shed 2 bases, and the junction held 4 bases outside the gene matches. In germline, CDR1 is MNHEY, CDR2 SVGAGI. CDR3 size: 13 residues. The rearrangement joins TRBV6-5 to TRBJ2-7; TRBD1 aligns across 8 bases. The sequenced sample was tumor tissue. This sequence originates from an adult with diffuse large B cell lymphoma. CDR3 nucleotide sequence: TGTGCCAGCATAGGACAGGGAACCTACGAGCAGTACTTC. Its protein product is CASIGQGTYEQYF.